The 2 T cell receptor beta chains listed next were all sequenced from one sample in a study of blood T cell repertoires in COVID-19. TCRdb's table, derived via immunoSEQ multiplex PCR, lists solely in-frame clones and lacks some. The sample contains fewer than 300,000 clones, 75% to 95% of which appear only once. Material for sequencing was PBMCs or T cells enriched from blood (not recorded which). The receptors were gathered from a young woman who had recovered from COVID-19.

V gene TRBV30 combines with J gene TRBJ2-1; 7 bases match TRBD2. The CDR3 is made up of 18 amino acids. V gave up 0 bases and J gave up 6 bases; unmatched junction bases: 17. Germline V gene sequence: CDR1 GTSNPN, CDR2 SVGIG (reference sequence). The CDR3 region has the DNA TGTGCCTGGAGTGTAAGGCTATGGGCGGGAGCCGGACCCAATGAGCAGTTCTTC. As protein: CAWSVRLWAGAGPNEQFF.

The chain carries TRBV2 and TRBJ1-4, with D unclear. Trimming removed 6 bases from V and 5 bases from J, with 7 bases in between. This CDR3 is built from 12 residues. CDR1 is SNHLY, CDR2 FYNNEI, per germline. The CDR3 region has the DNA TGTGCCAGCAGAAACACCAATGAAAAACTGTTTTTT. It yields the protein CASRNTNEKLFF.